Presented here are 3 T cell receptor beta chains from one specimen sequenced in a study of T cells after yellow fever vaccination (dated by TCRdb to about 2019). Libraries were prepared through 5' RACE. The instrument was an Illumina HiSeq 2500. TCRdb trimmed public reads at Q25 via fastp, called clones via MiXCR and kept in-frame beta chains. Rows with a matching CDR3 protein are joined into one entry that keeps the most common DNA and genes. The sample records approximately 110,000 distinct CDR3 sequences, roughly 8.9% of which are singletons. About 25% of the sample belongs to the ten largest clones. Taken with the paper, the label for treatment or condition translates to: live attenuated yellow fever vaccine strain. This material consisted of CD8+ T cells sorted from PBMCs, taken 45 days after the yellow fever booster vaccination. The receptors here all came from a man in his thirties or forties who received the YFV17D yellow fever vaccine.

The rearrangement uses TRBV12-3 or TRBV12-4 and TRBJ2-7; TRBD2 is a possible D gene (5 bases). This CDR3 has 17 amino acids. Trimming removed 3 bases at V and 7 bases at J, with 25 bases between. The CDR3 DNA sequence: TGTGCCAGCAGTTTTACGGTTTCCCGGCTCGGGGAGAGGGAGCAGTACTTC. It specifies CASSFTVSRLGEREQYF.

This clonotype was counted only a few times. The CDR3 DNA reads TGTGCCTGGAGTGTGACAGGCTCCTACAATGAGCAGTTCTTC. It codes for CAWSVTGSYNEQFF. The chain joins TRBV30 to TRBJ2-1; possibly TRBD1 for D (6 bases). CDR1 and CDR2 from the germline V gene are GTSNPN and SVGIG (reference sequence). The CDR3 loop spans 14 amino acids. V was pared by 0 bases and J by 0 bases, with 6 bases between.

This clonotype has ten or more counts. V is TRBV7-2 and J is TRBJ2-7, with 7 bases identical to TRBD2. After removal of 1 base from V and 4 bases from J, the junction contained 10 bases not matched to a gene. The CDR3 is 16 residues long. CDR1 and CDR2 (germline): SGHTA, FQGNSA. The CDR3 DNA follows: TGTGCCAGCAGCTTAGTCGAGCGGGGCCCGGGTTACGAGCAGTACTTC. Amino acids: CASSLVERGPGYEQYF.